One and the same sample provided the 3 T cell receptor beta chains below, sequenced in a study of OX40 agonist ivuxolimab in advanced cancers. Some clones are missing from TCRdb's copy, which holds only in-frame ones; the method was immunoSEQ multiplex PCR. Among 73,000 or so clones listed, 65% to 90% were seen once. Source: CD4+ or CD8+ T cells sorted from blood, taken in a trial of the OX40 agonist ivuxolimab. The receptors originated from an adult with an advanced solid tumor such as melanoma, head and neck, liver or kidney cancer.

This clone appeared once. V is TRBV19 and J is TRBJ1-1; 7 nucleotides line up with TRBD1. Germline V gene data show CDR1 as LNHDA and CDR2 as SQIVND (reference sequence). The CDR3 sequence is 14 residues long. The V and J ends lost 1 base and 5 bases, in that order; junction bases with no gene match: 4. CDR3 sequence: CASSIGRGRTEAFF. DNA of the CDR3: TGTGCCAGTAGTATAGGTAGGGGGCGAACTGAAGCTTTCTTT.

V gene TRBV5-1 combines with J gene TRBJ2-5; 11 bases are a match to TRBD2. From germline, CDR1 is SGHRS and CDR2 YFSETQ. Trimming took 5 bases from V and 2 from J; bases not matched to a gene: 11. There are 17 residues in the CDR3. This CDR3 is CASRPGASGGIQETQYF. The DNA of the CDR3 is TGCGCCAGCAGGCCCGGGGCTAGCGGGGGGATTCAAGAGACCCAGTACTTC. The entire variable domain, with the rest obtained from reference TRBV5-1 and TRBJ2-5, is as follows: KAGVTQTPRYLIKTRGQQVTLSCSPISGHRSVSWYQQTPGQGLQFLFEYFSETQRNKGNFPGRFSGRQFSNSRSEMNVSTLELGDSALYLCASRPGASGGIQETQYFGPGTRLLVL.

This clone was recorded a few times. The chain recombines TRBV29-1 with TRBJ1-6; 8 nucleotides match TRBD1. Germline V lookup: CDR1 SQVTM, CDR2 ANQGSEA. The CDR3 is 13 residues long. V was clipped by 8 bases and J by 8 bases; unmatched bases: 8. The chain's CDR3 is CSFRDRRDSPLHF. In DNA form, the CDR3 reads TGCAGCTTCCGGGACAGGAGGGATTCACCCCTCCACTTT.